This T cell receptor beta chain was found in a study of blood T cell repertoires in COVID-19. Study-level background: Sites in the United States, Italy and Spain provided acute and convalescent COVID-19 samples. In each case, the material was cDNA or gDNA derived from T cells, B-cell-depleted T cells, or PBMCs.

Germline V gives CDR1 MNHEY, CDR2 SVGAGI. J gave up 2 bases and V 0 bases, and 4 bases lay outside the gene matches. This CDR3 contains 15 residues. In the source study's methods: For nucleated cells, counts were estimated from reference gene primer amplification. The repertoire was sequenced with immunoSEQ multiplex PCR; TCRdb's copy has only in-frame clones and lacks some. Clone size and the V and J calls come from that table; the DNA yielded D and trimming. The table has around 140,000 clones, approximately 88% seen once. V usage is TRBV6-5 and J usage is TRBJ2-7; 7 nucleotides match TRBD1. The receptor's source is a woman aged 45-65 years with acute or convalescent COVID-19. Sequencing was carried out using peripheral blood. This CDR3 reads CASSYSGTVTYEQYF. CDR3 nucleotides: TGTGCCAGCAGTTACTCGGGGACAGTGACCTACGAGCAGTACTTC.